The entry below describes one T cell receptor (beta chain). The CDR3 extends over 17 amino acids. The V gene lost 0 bases and the J gene lost 3 bases, with 17 bases spanning the gap. Germline values: CDR1 LGHNA, CDR2 YNFKEQ. The sample originates from a study of tumor-infiltrating lymphocytes in primary liver carcinoma. Study overall: With diameters of about 4 to 11 cm, tumors were stage T1-T3 N0M0.

Extraction also yielded germline DNA, while blood RNA was obtained from unsorted whole blood. cDNA specific to TCR beta was made from around 530 ng of total RNA, with a constant-region primer employed for priming. Each TCR beta library was derived from three nested multiplex PCR rounds that employed slightly modified ARM-PCR. A C-beta reverse primer and TRBV1-TRBV30 forward primers served in each of the first two PCR rounds, at ten to eleven cycles apiece. One entry per CDR3 protein, called by TCRdb with MiXCR from the multiplex PCR reads. The table includes 330,000 or so distinct CDR3 sequences, less than 70% detected once.

This receptor was taken from a man in his forties or fifties with primary liver carcinoma and hepatitis B virus infection. Sequencing was done on a sample of peripheral blood. This chain connects TRBV4-2 to TRBJ1-2; possibly TRBD1 for D (5 bases). CDR3 sequence reads: CASSQDSYTGYDYGYTF. The CDR3 DNA is TGTGCCAGCAGCCAAGATTCGTATACAGGATACGACTATGGCTACACCTTC.